This T cell receptor (beta chain) was recovered during a study of T cell responses to AZD1222 COVID-19 vaccine (dated by TCRdb to the early 2020s). As for the study more broadly: TCR sequencing was performed for 230 to 250 trial participants, of whom about 210 were given two doses of AZD1222 and around 26 were given two doses of MenACWY control vaccine. Trial participants were enrolled by age into subgroups of 18-55, 56-69 and 70-plus years, and around 150, 28 and 57 TCR-sequenced participants, respectively, were included in these subgroups. What the authors observed across the whole study: Participants were mostly white British and included more females than males, and it was suggested by the authors that clonal diversity may have been underestimated. After two AZD1222 doses, spike-specific TCR breadth and depth were significantly higher than at day 0 and than in MenACWY recipients. Because no day 14 peak-response samples were available, the repertoires could be characterized only after the peak T cell response. Reportedly, almost half of the unique spike-specific TCRs recognized epitopes lying outside the regions that are mutated in the B.1.351 and B.1.1.7 variants. In the small 56-69-year group, the increase in depth fell short of significance, most likely because of low power. The vaccine-associated CD4 TCRs covered the entire spike protein, and the dominant responses fell in regions 160-218 and 743-854. Conclusions about previously exposed vaccinees are limited, since just six AZD1222 recipients were seropositive for SARS-CoV-2 at baseline.

A word on this clone: Its antigen is still unknown. Base-call qualities are not available, and no considerably larger clone is one nucleotide away.

The CDR3 regions of human TCRbeta chains were subjected to immunosequencing. The authors' pipeline ran thus. Repertoire TCRs were checked for matches against a reference library of SARS-CoV-2-specific TCRs that had been generated using the MIRA antigen-specificity platform. Breadth meant the fraction of unique TCRs that were SARS-CoV-2-associated, whereas depth meant the fraction of total T cells that were SARS-CoV-2-associated. Using the MIRA data, every spike-specific TCR was mapped to the spike region that the TCR reacted to and assigned to either a CD4 or a CD8 class. Log10-transformed breadth and depth values were compared by one-way ANOVA with Sidak's multiple comparisons tests. As stored in TCRdb, this immuneACCESS dataset retains in-frame rearrangements with V and J assigned. A fraction of the clones does not appear; measured against another copy, unresolved V genes explain less than half of the discrepancy, and the remainder lacks a known reason. V, J and clone size reflect that table, while D and trimming were determined from the DNA. Counted in this sample were 150,000 to 200,000 clones; approximately 92% of them appeared once. Around 3.6% of the sample belongs to the ten largest clones.

Sequences SGHRS (CDR1) and YFSETQ (CDR2) are obtained from the germline V gene. V is clipped by 0 bases and J by 5 bases, and the sequence between their germline boundaries is 14 bases long. The CDR3 numbers 16 residues from cysteine through phenylalanine. CDR3 DNA is the only sequence kept; it has 48 bases, read in frame from the first base. The time point label here, explained by the study, means: about 28 days (+/-7) after the second vaccine dose. The treatment or condition label on this specimen signifies: meningococcal conjugate vaccine given as trial control. Samples from vaccinated people were obtained from the UK trials COV001 and COV002, which included a single-blind randomized controlled phase 2/3 trial of AZD1222 (ChAdOx1 nCoV-19) in healthy adults. Trial participant PBMC samples were collected at day 0 and day 28 after the second dose for TCRbeta chain sequencing.

The TCR was taken from an adult who received the MenACWY meningococcal vaccine as a control. The sequence links TRBV5-1 to TRBJ1-4, with the D gene call left open. Here the sequenced sample was peripheral blood, taken 28 days after the second dose of the MenACWY control vaccine. The base sequence is TGCGCCAGCAGCTTGGATTCACTTGGAACGAATGAAAAACTGTTTTTT. Its translation reads: CASSLDSLGTNEKLFF.